Included here is one T cell receptor beta chain sequence, with context. No antigen is known for it. The V end was cut by 5 bases, the J end by 3 bases, with 11 bases between. The germline CDR1 and CDR2 sequences are MNHEY and SMNVEV (reference sequence). The CDR3 runs 14 residues. While unrecorded immune exposures were likely, the donors were nominally healthy when sampled. These data originate in a study of cytomegalovirus exposure and HLA in healthy donors. General study results and limits: For most TCR beta V segments, an earlier analysis put the productive rate at about 87% or about 30% of the time.

The PCR contained 60 Vbeta and 13 Jbeta primers. TCRdb's copy holds only in-frame clones and misses some; the assay was immunoSEQ multiplex PCR. The profile shows about 130,000 clones, around four fifths of them singletons. The chain carries TRBV27 and TRBJ2-1, with a weak D call TRBD2 (5 bases). Sequencing was done on a sample of PBMCs. This sequence originates from a female donor in good health and CMV-seronegative. CDR3: CASSPSRGYNEQFF. CDR3 nucleotides: TGTGCCAGCAGTCCCTCCCGGGGCTACAATGAGCAGTTCTTC.